The 23 T cell receptor beta chains given below trace back to one sample, sequenced in a study of neurological immune-mediated disorders. TCRdb redid the calling of the 5' RACE reads with MiXCR, one entry per CDR3 protein. The sample includes around 20,000 distinct CDR3 sequences, about 6.2% of them seen just once. Source material: CD8+ T cells from blood. The origin of the receptors is a man aged 18 to 29 in good health.

This clonotype was seen many times. This sequence joins TRBV7-9 and TRBJ2-7; D not certain. The CDR3 sequence is 15 residues long. Germline CDR1 SEHNR, CDR2 FQNEAQ (reference sequence). Trimming took off 0 bases at V and 3 bases at J, with 12 bases between the two ends. CDR3 in DNA: TGTGCCAGCAGCTTAGCCCCCGTGACGGGCTACGAGCAGTACTTC. Translation: CASSLAPVTGYEQYF.

There are many counts of this clonotype. The CDR3 loop is CASRGIDNSPLHF. In nucleotides, the CDR3 is TGCGCCAGCAGGGGTATCGATAATTCACCCCTCCACTTT. The chain combines TRBV5-1 with TRBJ1-6; D remains unclear. This CDR3 has 13 amino acids. V shed 5 bases and J shed 5 bases, with 8 bases lying between them. Germline CDR1 SGHRS, CDR2 YFSETQ.

Turning to this clonotype: One junction end does not reproduce the germline sequence, and a read error may be involved. The chain combines TRBV5-1 with TRBJ2-3, with D possibly matching TRBD2 (5 bases). The CDR3 totals 15 residues. Germline CDR1 is SGHRS and CDR2 is YFSETQ. The DNA of the CDR3 is TGTGCCAGCAGCTCCCTCGGGAACGCCCCAGATACGCAGTATTTT. This gives the protein CASSSLGNAPDTQYF.

The table lists this clonotype with many counts. The chain links TRBV6-5 to TRBJ2-2; D call uncertain. In germline, CDR1 is MNHEY, CDR2 SVGAGI. CDR3 length: 17 residues. Trimming stripped 2 bases from V and 0 bases from J, with 13 bases between. CDR3 bases: TGTGCCAGCAGTTACGGTTTGCAAGCCGCGAACACCGGGGAGCTGTTTTTT. Amino acid sequence: CASSYGLQAANTGELFF.

This clonotype was found many times. The V gene is TRBV7-9, the J gene TRBJ1-2; a possible D gene is TRBD1 (5 bases). The CDR3 consists of 16 residues. V was cut by 2 bases and J by 8 bases, with 21 bases left in between. Germline CDR1 and CDR2: SEHNR and FQNEAQ (reference sequence). The CDR3 here is CASSLNPGGADGGYTF. The CDR3 region has the DNA TGTGCCAGCAGCTTAAACCCTGGAGGGGCAGACGGCGGCTACACCTTC.

This clonotype was observed many times. V usage is TRBV10-2 and J usage is TRBJ1-1, with TRBD1 as a possible D gene (5 bases). The germline V gene has CDR1 WSHSY and CDR2 SAAADI. The CDR3 covers 15 residues. V was cut by 3 bases and J by 0 bases, with 11 bases left in between. The CDR3 is CASSEPGFMNTEAFF. The CDR3 region has the DNA TGCGCCAGCAGTGAACCAGGGTTTATGAACACTGAAGCTTTCTTT.

This clonotype appeared many times. The V and J genes are TRBV9 and TRBJ1-4; 9 nucleotides agree with TRBD1. The germline CDR1 and CDR2 sequences are SGDLS and YYNGEE. Trimming at V came to 3 bases and at J to 7 bases, leaving 7 bases not matched to a gene. CDR3 length equals 15 residues. CDR3 residues: CASSDTGTGREKLFF. Here the CDR3 DNA reads TGTGCCAGCAGCGATACCGGGACAGGGCGTGAAAAACTGTTTTTT.

This clonotype was picked up many times. This rearrangement joins TRBV20-1 to TRBJ2-4; D not resolved. V was shortened by 1 base and J by 1 base, with 8 bases between the two germline ends. The V gene's germline CDR1 is DFQATT and CDR2 SNEGSKA (reference sequence). The CDR3 length is 14 residues. The CDR3 reads CSARGSDAKNIQYF. CDR3 nucleotides: TGCAGTGCTAGAGGGTCGGACGCCAAAAACATTCAGTACTTC.

This clonotype was picked up many times. The V and J genes are TRBV5-1 and TRBJ2-7; TRBD1 agrees at 8 bases. V lost 0 bases and J lost 3; bases outside the gene matches: 8. Germline V gives CDR1 SGHRS, CDR2 YFSETQ. The CDR3 has 16 amino acids. The DNA of the CDR3 is TGCGCCAGCAGCTTGGGTCTTGGACAGGGAAACTACGAGCAGTACTTC. This gives the protein CASSLGLGQGNYEQYF.

This clonotype was seen repeatedly, ten times or more. V gene TRBV6-5 combines with J gene TRBJ1-5; the match to TRBD1 covers 8 bases. The CDR3 extends over 13 amino acids. The ends lost 5 bases at V and 5 bases at J; junction bases unmatched: 2. Looked up from germline, CDR1 is MNHEY and CDR2 is SVGAGI. CDR3: CASSAGGHQPQHF. CDR3 sequence (DNA): TGTGCCAGCAGTGCAGGGGGCCATCAGCCCCAGCATTTT.

There are many counts of this clonotype. The chain has TRBV7-3 and TRBJ2-1; 10 bases are a match to TRBD2. The germline gives CDR1 SGHTA, CDR2 FQGTGA. The CDR3 contains 15 residues. After removal of 6 bases from V and 3 bases from J, the junction contained 5 bases not matched to a gene. The CDR3 sequence is CASSSSGGFYNEQFF. Written as DNA, the CDR3 is TGTGCCAGCAGTAGTAGCGGGGGGTTCTACAATGAGCAGTTCTTC.

This clonotype was found many times. The chain carries TRBV12-3 or TRBV12-4 and TRBJ1-1; D gene ambiguous. This CDR3 contains 12 residues. V was pared by 0 bases and J by 1 base, with 0 bases between. The CDR3 coding sequence is TGTGCCAGCAGTTTAGCGAACACTGAAGCTTTCTTT. Amino acids: CASSLANTEAFF.

A remark on this clonotype: A much larger clone lies one base from this, so it may be a read error. The CDR3 here is CANSLDRNSPLHF. The CDR3 DNA is TGTGCCAACAGCTTGGACAGGAATTCACCCCTCCACTTT. The V gene is TRBV5-6, the J gene TRBJ1-6, with 7 bases that match TRBD1. CDR3 length: 13 amino acids. Germline loops: CDR1 SGHDT, CDR2 YYEEEE.

This clonotype has at least ten counts. CDR3 region: CASSQSMLSYEQYF. The CDR3 DNA is TGCGCCAGCAGCCAGTCAATGCTCTCCTACGAGCAGTACTTC. The chain combines TRBV4-3 with TRBJ2-7; D call uncertain. In germline, CDR1 is LGHNA, CDR2 YSLEER. The CDR3 runs 14 residues. Trimming removed 3 bases from V and 0 bases from J, with 9 bases in between.

This clonotype has ten or more counts. DNA for the CDR3: TGTGCCAGCAGGGGTAACTTGGACACTGAAGCTTTCTTT. It codes for CASRGNLDTEAFF. The chain couples TRBV11-2 to TRBJ1-1; no clear D gene. Trimming removed 6 bases from V and 3 bases from J, with 11 bases in between. CDR1 SGHAT and CDR2 FQNNGV come from the germline V gene. The CDR3 has 13 amino acids. Filled out from reference TRBV11-2 and TRBJ1-1, the complete variable domain reads EAGVAQSPRYKIIEKRQSVAFWCNPISGHATLYWYQQILGQGPKLLIQFQNNGVVDDSQLPKDRFSAERLKGVDSTLKIQPAKLEDSAVYLCASRGNLDTEAFFGQGTRLTVV.

This clonotype has a count of ten or more. The chain links TRBV28 to TRBJ2-1; no clear D gene. The CDR3 consists of 13 residues. CDR1 is MDHEN, CDR2 SYDVKM, per germline. Trimming shortened V by 3 bases and J by 8 bases, and 11 bases separated the two germline ends. CDR3 sequence reads: CASSFEGSDEQFF. CDR3 nucleotide sequence: TGTGCCAGCAGTTTTGAAGGGTCGGATGAGCAGTTCTTC.

This clonotype showed up many times. The chain couples TRBV15 to TRBJ2-1; 7 bases agree with TRBD1. The CDR3 covers 16 residues. Germline CDR1 LNHNV, CDR2 YYDKDF (reference sequence). The J segment lost 0 bases and the V segment lost 6 bases, leaving 8 bases of the junction unmatched. CDR3 region: CATRFQTGSSYNEQFF. CDR3 DNA sequence: TGTGCCACCAGGTTCCAGACAGGGAGCTCCTACAATGAGCAGTTCTTC.

This clonotype has ten or more counts. The CDR3 here is CASSQGLGANYGYTF. DNA of the CDR3: TGTGCCAGCAGCCAAGGCCTGGGGGCTAACTATGGCTACACCTTC. The gene calls are TRBV4-2 and TRBJ1-2; D might be TRBD1 (5 bases). Per germline, CDR1 LGHNA and CDR2 YNFKEQ. The germline V and J ends were trimmed by 1 base and 0 bases, with 9 bases remaining between them. CDR3 length: 15 residues.

In its sample, this clonotype was seen many times. The CDR3: CASSSPHREDWNEQYF. The CDR3 coding sequence is TGTGCCAGCAGCTCCCCTCACAGGGAAGATTGGAACGAGCAGTACTTC. This chain connects TRBV7-9 to TRBJ2-7; possible D gene TRBD1, 6 bases. V was cut by 4 bases and J by 5 bases, with 21 bases left in between. Germline lookup yields CDR1 SEHNR and CDR2 FQNEAQ (reference sequence). The CDR3 has 16 amino acids.

In its sample, this clonotype was seen many times. The V call is TRBV20-1, the J call TRBJ1-2; 10 bases match TRBD1. Trimming cost V 0 bases and J 3 bases; bases outside gene matches: 4. Germline assignment: CDR1 DFQATT and CDR2 SNEGSKA (reference sequence). This CDR3 has 15 amino acids. The CDR3 nucleotides read TGCAGTGCTAGAGATTTAGGACAGGGGGACTATGGCTACACCTTC. Protein product: CSARDLGQGDYGYTF.

This clonotype was counted at least ten times. V usage is TRBV4-1 and J usage is TRBJ2-7; D gene uncertain. V was cut by 3 bases and J by 6 bases, with 15 bases left in between. The CDR3 contains 14 residues. Germline V gene lookup returns CDR1 MGHRA and CDR2 YSYEKL. CDR3 sequence reads: CASSHVGNFGEQYF. CDR3 sequence (DNA): TGCGCCAGCAGCCATGTGGGCAACTTTGGCGAGCAGTACTTC.

This clonotype came up many times. This sequence joins TRBV4-1 and TRBJ1-5, with 7 bases matching TRBD1. After removal of 5 bases from V and 7 bases from J, the junction contained 5 bases not matched to a gene. Germline V gene sequence: CDR1 MGHRA, CDR2 YSYEKL. The CDR3 length is 13 residues. Written as DNA, the CDR3 is TGCGCCAGCAGCGTGCACAGGGGACAGCCCCAGCATTTT. This gives the protein CASSVHRGQPQHF.

This clonotype was seen many times. The rearrangement uses TRBV12-3 or TRBV12-4 and TRBJ1-1, with D perhaps matching TRBD1 (6 bases). Between the trimmed V and J ends, which lost 1 base and 6 bases, there was a span of 15 bases. This CDR3 has 15 amino acids. The CDR3: CASSLVGGFTSEAFF. As DNA, the CDR3 is TGTGCCAGCAGTTTAGTGGGGGGCTTTACTTCTGAAGCTTTCTTT.